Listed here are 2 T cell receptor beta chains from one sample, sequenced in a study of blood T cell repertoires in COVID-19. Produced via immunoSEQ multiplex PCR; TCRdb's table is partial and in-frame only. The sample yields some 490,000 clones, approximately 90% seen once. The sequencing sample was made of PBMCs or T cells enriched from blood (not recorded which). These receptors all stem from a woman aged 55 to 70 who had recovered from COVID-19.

CDR3 sequence: CASSPSGGSNQPQHF. The CDR3 coding sequence is TGTGCCAGCAGCCCGTCCGGGGGGTCTAATCAGCCCCAGCATTTT. The V gene is TRBV7-9, the J gene TRBJ1-5, with D possibly TRBD1 on 5 matching bases. The germline V and J ends were trimmed by 5 bases and 4 bases, with 15 bases remaining between them. Germline V gives CDR1 SEHNR, CDR2 FQNEAQ (reference sequence). This CDR3 has 15 residues.

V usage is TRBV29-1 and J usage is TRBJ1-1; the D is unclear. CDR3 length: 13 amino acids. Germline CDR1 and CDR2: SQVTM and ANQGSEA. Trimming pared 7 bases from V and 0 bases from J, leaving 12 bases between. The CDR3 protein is CSALAYMNTEAFF. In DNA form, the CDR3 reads TGCAGCGCCCTGGCTTATATGAACACTGAAGCTTTCTTT.